This T cell receptor beta chain was found in a study of OX40 agonist ivuxolimab in advanced cancers. On the study more broadly: A diagnosis of hepatocellular carcinoma, melanoma, renal cell or head and neck cancer was present in dose-escalation patients. One hepatocellular carcinoma and a couple of cutaneous melanoma patients partially responded.

Notes on the study in general: At doses 0.1 to 3.0 mg/kg, CD4+ and CD8+ clones expanded.

Repertoires were generated with immunoSEQ multiplex PCR, while TCRdb's copy carries only in-frame clones and drops some. The sample includes tens of thousands of clones, approximately 94% of them seen just once. Worth noting for this clone: Its antigen is not identified.

Source: CD4+ or CD8+ T cells sorted from blood, taken in a trial of the OX40 agonist ivuxolimab. This sequence originates from an adult with an advanced solid tumor such as melanoma, head and neck, liver or kidney cancer.

Here the CDR3 DNA reads TGTGCCAGCAGCCACAGGGGGGATACGCAGTATTTT. Translating it yields CASSHRGDTQYF. The J gene is TRBJ2-3, the V gene TRBV7-2, with 8 bases matching TRBD1. The CDR3 spans 12 residues. The junction had 1 base not matched to a gene; V was cut back by 5 bases and J by 6 bases. Germline V CDR1 and CDR2: SGHTA, FQGNSA.